What follows are 7 T cell receptor beta chains derived from one specimen sequenced in a study of T cell responses to AZD1222 COVID-19 vaccine. Libraries were prepared by immunoSEQ multiplex PCR; TCRdb keeps only in-frame clonotypes and omits some of them. The repertoire holds about 120,000 clones, 85% to 90% seen once, with under 35% in the top ten. Sequenced here: peripheral blood, sampled on day 0 of AZD1222 vaccination. All receptors derive from an adult in good health.

The chain carries TRBV5-1 and TRBJ1-1; D not certain. Looked up from germline, CDR1 is SGHRS and CDR2 is YFSETQ. The CDR3 sequence is 13 residues long. Deletions cut 0 bases from V and 6 bases from J, with 9 bases between. CDR3 loop: CASSLVVGPEAFF. The CDR3 DNA is TGCGCCAGCAGCTTGGTAGTCGGTCCTGAAGCTTTCTTT.

The V call is TRBV3-1 (or the pseudogene TRBV3-2), the J call TRBJ2-7; D may be TRBD1 (6 bases). The CDR3 covers 14 residues. The V gene lost 4 bases and the J gene lost 9 bases, with 19 bases spanning the gap. The germline V gene has CDR1 LGHDT and CDR2 YNNKEL (reference sequence). CDR3 region: CASSRTSGDSGQYF. The CDR3 DNA reads as TGTGCCAGCAGCCGAACGTCAGGGGATTCGGGGCAGTACTTC.

The J gene is TRBJ2-7, the V gene TRBV20-1; unclear D gene. V was pared by 7 bases and J by 3 bases, with 10 bases between. There are 11 residues in the CDR3. The germline CDR1 and CDR2 sequences are DFQATT and SNEGSKA (reference sequence). The DNA of the CDR3 is TGCAGTGTCGAGAAGGGCTACGAGCAGTACTTC. It is translated as CSVEKGYEQYF.

The genes are TRBV10-2 and TRBJ2-3; D not certain. This CDR3 contains 11 residues. Looked up from germline, CDR1 is WSHSY and CDR2 is SAAADI. V lost 8 bases to trimming and J lost 4 bases, with 7 bases between them. CDR3 region: CASGSADTQYF. CDR3 DNA: TGCGCCAGCGGTTCGGCAGATACGCAGTATTTT.

The rearrangement uses TRBV7-2 and TRBJ2-3, with TRBD1 matching over 9 bases. V gave up 5 bases and J gave up 3 bases; unmatched junction bases: 6. CDR3 length: 15 residues. Germline assignment: CDR1 SGHTA and CDR2 FQGNSA. Here the CDR3 DNA reads TGTGCCAGCAGCATACGGGACAGGGCTACAGATACGCAGTATTTT. It specifies CASSIRDRATDTQYF.

The chain links TRBV6-5 to TRBJ1-5, with 8 positions matching TRBD1. This CDR3 has 14 residues. CDR1 is MNHEY, CDR2 SVGAGI, per germline. Unmatched junction bases numbered 1, after V lost 0 bases and J lost 6 bases. The CDR3: CASSYSTGAQPQHF. In DNA form, the CDR3 reads TGTGCCAGCAGTTACTCGACAGGGGCTCAGCCCCAGCATTTT.

The chain employs TRBV27 and TRBJ1-1; 10 bases agree with TRBD1. Trimming at V came to 2 bases and at J to 0 bases, leaving 12 bases not matched to a gene. CDR1 MNHEY and CDR2 SMNVEV come from the germline V gene (reference sequence). This CDR3 has 19 amino acids. This CDR3 reads CASSLRGDRGFLVNTEAFF. CDR3 nucleotides: TGTGCCAGCAGTTTACGCGGGGACAGGGGTTTTTTGGTGAACACTGAAGCTTTCTTT.